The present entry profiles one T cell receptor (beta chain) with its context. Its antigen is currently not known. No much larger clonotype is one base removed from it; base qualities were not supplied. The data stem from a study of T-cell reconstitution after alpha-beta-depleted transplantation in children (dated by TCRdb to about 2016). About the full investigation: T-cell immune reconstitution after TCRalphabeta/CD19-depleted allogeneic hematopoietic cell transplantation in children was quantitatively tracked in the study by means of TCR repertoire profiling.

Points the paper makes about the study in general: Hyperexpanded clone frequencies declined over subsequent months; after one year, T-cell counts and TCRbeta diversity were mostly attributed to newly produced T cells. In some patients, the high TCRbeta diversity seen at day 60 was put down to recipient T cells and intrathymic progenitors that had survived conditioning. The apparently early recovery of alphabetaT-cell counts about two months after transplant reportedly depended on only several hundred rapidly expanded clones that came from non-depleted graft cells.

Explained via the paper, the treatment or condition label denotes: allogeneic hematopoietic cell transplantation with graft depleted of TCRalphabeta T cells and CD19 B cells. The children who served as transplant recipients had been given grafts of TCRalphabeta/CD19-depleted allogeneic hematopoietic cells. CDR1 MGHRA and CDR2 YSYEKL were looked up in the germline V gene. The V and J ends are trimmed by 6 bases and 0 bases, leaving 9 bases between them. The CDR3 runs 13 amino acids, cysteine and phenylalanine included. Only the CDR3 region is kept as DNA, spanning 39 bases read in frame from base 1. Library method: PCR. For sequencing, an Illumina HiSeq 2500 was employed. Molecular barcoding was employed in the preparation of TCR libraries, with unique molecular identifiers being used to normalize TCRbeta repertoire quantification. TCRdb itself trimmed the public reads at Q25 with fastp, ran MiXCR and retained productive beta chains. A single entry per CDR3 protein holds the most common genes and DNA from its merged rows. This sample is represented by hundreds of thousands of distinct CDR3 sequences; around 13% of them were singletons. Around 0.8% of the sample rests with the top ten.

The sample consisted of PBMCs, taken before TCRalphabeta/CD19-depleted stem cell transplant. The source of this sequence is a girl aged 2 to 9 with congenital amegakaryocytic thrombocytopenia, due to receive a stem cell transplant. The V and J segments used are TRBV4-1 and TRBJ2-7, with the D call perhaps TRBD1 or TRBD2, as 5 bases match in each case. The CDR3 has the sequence CASSGGDSYEQYF. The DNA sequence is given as TGCGCCAGCAGTGGGGGAGACTCCTACGAGCAGTACTTC.